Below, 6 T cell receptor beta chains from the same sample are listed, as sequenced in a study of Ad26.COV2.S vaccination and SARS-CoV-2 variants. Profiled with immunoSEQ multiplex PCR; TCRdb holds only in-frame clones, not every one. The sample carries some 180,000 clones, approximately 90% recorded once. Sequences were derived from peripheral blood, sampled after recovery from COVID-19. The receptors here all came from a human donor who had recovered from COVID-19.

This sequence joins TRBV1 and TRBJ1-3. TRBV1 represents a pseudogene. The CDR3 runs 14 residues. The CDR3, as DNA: TGCACCAGCAGCCAAGGGGCGGATGGAAACACCATATATTTT. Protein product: CTSSQGADGNTIYF.

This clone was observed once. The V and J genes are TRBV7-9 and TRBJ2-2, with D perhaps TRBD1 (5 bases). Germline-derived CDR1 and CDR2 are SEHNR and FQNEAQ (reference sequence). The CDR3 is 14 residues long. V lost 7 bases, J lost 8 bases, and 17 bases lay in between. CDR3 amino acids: CASTDPRVLGELFF. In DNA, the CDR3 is TGTGCCAGCACCGACCCCAGGGTGCTAGGGGAGCTGTTTTTT.

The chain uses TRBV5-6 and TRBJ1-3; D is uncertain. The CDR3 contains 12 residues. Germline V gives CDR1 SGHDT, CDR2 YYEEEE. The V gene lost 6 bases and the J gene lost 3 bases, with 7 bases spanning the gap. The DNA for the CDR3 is TGTGCCAGCAAGGGCAGTGGAAACACCATATATTTT. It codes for CASKGSGNTIYF.

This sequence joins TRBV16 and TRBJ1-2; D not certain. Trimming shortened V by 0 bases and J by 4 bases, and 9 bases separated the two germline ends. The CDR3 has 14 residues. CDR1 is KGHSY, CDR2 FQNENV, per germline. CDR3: CASSQSELGYGYTF. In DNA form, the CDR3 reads TGTGCCAGCAGCCAATCGGAGCTGGGCTATGGCTACACCTTC.

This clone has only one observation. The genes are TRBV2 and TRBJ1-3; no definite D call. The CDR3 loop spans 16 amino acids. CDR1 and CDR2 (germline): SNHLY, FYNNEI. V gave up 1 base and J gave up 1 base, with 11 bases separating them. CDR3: CASSEGTRASGNTIYF. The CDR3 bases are TGTGCCAGCAGTGAAGGGACGCGGGCATCTGGAAACACCATATATTTT.

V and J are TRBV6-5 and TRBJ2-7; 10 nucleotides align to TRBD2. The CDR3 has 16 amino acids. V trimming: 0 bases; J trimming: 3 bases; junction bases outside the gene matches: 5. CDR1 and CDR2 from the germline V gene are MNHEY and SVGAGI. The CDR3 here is CASSYSVAGGLYEQYF. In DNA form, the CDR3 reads TGTGCCAGCAGTTACTCAGTAGCGGGGGGCCTCTACGAGCAGTACTTC.